This TCR beta chain originates from a study of CD4 and CD8 cells across lung adenocarcinoma regions. Each CDR3 protein is one row after TCRdb ran MiXCR on the PCR reads. This sample has 3,600 or so distinct CDR3 sequences, with around 64% found just once. This CDR3 spans 15 amino acids. Germline CDR1 reads MNHEY; CDR2 reads SVGAGI. Trimming cost V 4 bases and J 13 bases, with 23 bases left between them. Localized lung adenocarcinoma, a non-small cell lung cancer, affected the donors. There are a few counts of this clonotype. This chain joins TRBV6-5 and TRBJ2-4; tentatively, D is TRBD1 (6 bases). This TCR was sampled from a female donor with lung adenocarcinoma. The CD4 and CD8 labels of this study may be unreliable. The sample taken for sequencing was CD8+ T cells from the margin of a lung tumor. The CDR3 spells CASSSSGATYNEQYF. The CDR3 coding sequence is TGTGCCAGCAGTTCCTCAGGGGCGACTTACAATGAGCAGTACTTC.